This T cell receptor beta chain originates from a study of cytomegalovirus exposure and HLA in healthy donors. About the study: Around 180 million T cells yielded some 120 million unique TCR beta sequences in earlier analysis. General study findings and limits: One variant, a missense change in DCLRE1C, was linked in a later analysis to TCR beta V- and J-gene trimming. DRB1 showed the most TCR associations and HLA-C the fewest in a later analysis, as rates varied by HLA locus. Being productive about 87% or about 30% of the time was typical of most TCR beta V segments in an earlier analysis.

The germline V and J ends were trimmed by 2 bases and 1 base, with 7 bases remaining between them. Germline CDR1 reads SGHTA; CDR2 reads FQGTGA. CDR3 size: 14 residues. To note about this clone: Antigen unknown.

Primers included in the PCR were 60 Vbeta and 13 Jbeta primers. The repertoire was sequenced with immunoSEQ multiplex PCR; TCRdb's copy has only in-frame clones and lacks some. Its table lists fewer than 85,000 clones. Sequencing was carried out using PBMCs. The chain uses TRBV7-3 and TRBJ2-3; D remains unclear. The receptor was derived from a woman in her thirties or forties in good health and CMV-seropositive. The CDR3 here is CASSLLPGTDTQYF. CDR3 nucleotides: TGTGCCAGCAGCTTATTACCGGGCACAGATACGCAGTATTTT. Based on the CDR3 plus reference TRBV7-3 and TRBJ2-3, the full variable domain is GAGVSQTPSNKVTEKGKYVELRCDPISGHTALYWYRQSLGQGPEFLIYFQGTGAADDSGLPNDRFFAVRPEGSVSTLKIQRTERGDSAVYLCASSLLPGTDTQYFGPGTRLTVL.